The source of this TCR beta chain is a study of cytomegalovirus exposure and HLA in healthy donors. The study's findings and limits: Beyond CMV serostatus, there was no information to go on about immune exposure. It was reported that the classifier diagnosed cytomegalovirus status with high specificity and sensitivity in both the original and validation cohorts. Earlier findings revealed that most TCR beta V segments proved productive either about 90% or about 30% of the time.

The table lists this clone with a few counts. Its antigen is not known. Donors likely had unrecorded immune exposures despite being nominally healthy when sampled. Germline trimming cut 0 bases from V and 7 bases from J; bases unmatched to any gene: 11. Per the germline V gene, CDR1 is SGHDT and CDR2 is YYEEEE. The length of the CDR3 is 17 residues. A multiplex PCR was run with 60 Vbeta primers and 13 Jbeta primers. Generated by immunoSEQ multiplex PCR, the TCRdb table keeps only in-frame clones and is missing some. The sample has about 160,000 clones, 75% to 80% seen once; the top ten hold around 0.98%.

The sample comprised PBMCs. This chain connects TRBV5-6 to TRBJ2-3; TRBD2 matches 10 bases. The TCR was taken from a woman aged 45-65 years in good health and CMV-seropositive. The DNA for the CDR3 is TGTGCCAGCAGCTTGGCCGCTAGCGGGGGCCTATCCAATACGCAGTATTTT. This translates into CASSLAASGGLSNTQYF.